The 18 T cell receptor beta chains below all came from one sample that was sequenced in a study of T cell responses to AZD1222 COVID-19 vaccine. The protocol was immunoSEQ multiplex PCR, while the TCRdb copy is restricted to in-frame clones and leaves out a portion. This sample yields roughly 120,000 clones, of which around 85% are seen a single time; approximately 6.2% belongs to the top ten. The sample here was peripheral blood, taken on day 0 of AZD1222 vaccination. The source is an adult in good health.

This clone showed up just a few times. The gene calls are TRBV11-3 and TRBJ2-3; 9 bases fit TRBD2. V shed 1 base, J shed 4 bases, and the junction held 15 bases outside the gene matches. Germline V gene data show CDR1 as SGHNT and CDR2 as YENEEA. The length of the CDR3 is 19 residues. CDR3 sequence (DNA): TGTGCCAGCAGCTTAGGCGACCTCATGACTAGCGGCCTATCAGATACGCAGTATTTT. Its translation is CASSLGDLMTSGLSDTQYF.

V gene TRBV28 combines with J gene TRBJ1-3; D gene uncertain. Germline values: CDR1 MDHEN, CDR2 SYDVKM. Trimming removed 2 bases at V and 7 bases at J, with 3 bases between. The CDR3 is made up of 11 amino acids. CDR3 amino acids: CASSLGNTIYF. The CDR3 DNA sequence: TGTGCCAGCAGTTTAGGGAACACCATATATTTT.

This chain connects TRBV6-2 or TRBV6-3 to TRBJ2-5; 7 bases line up with TRBD2. J lost 5 bases, V lost 5 bases, and 8 bases had no gene match. This CDR3 spans 14 amino acids. CDR1 and CDR2 (germline): MNHEY, SVGEGT. DNA of the CDR3: TGTGCCAGCAGTAGGGGAGGGCGTTGGGAGACCCAGTACTTC. Residues: CASSRGGRWETQYF.

This chain uses TRBV5-6 with TRBJ2-5; 10 nucleotides agree with TRBD2. This CDR3 is 15 amino acids long. Germline values: CDR1 SGHDT, CDR2 YYEEEE. V lost 4 bases and J lost 1; bases outside the gene matches: 4. The CDR3 region is CASSVAGGLQETQYF. In nucleotides, the CDR3 is TGTGCCAGCAGCGTAGCGGGGGGTCTCCAAGAGACCCAGTACTTC.

This sequence joins TRBV7-8 and TRBJ1-2, with unresolved D. The CDR3 is made up of 14 amino acids. V gave up 1 base and J gave up 0 bases, with 6 bases separating them. The germline V gene encodes CDR1 SGHVS and CDR2 FQNEAQ. The CDR3 region is CASSLVGANYGYTF. CDR3 nucleotides: TGTGCCAGCAGCTTAGTGGGCGCTAACTATGGCTACACCTTC.

This sequence joins TRBV14 and TRBJ2-7; TRBD2 might be the D (6 bases). CDR3 length equals 15 residues. V lost 6 bases, J lost 6 bases, and 21 bases lay in between. Germline V gives CDR1 SGHDN, CDR2 FVKESK. DNA of the CDR3: TGTGCCAGCAGTCGGCTGGGGGGAACGTCCGGCGAGCAGTACTTC. Residues: CASSRLGGTSGEQYF. Together with reference TRBV14 and TRBJ2-7, the CDR3 gives the full variable domain: EAGVTQFPSHSVIEKGQTVTLRCDPISGHDNLYWYRRVMGKEIKFLLHFVKESKQDESGMPNNRFLAERTGGTYSTLKVQPAELEDSGVYFCASSRLGGTSGEQYFGPGTRLTVT.

V gene TRBV6-5 combines with J gene TRBJ1-1; 7 bases map to TRBD1. The V gene's germline CDR1 is MNHEY and CDR2 SVGAGI. Germline trimming cut 6 bases from V and 3 bases from J; bases unmatched to any gene: 10. The CDR3 runs 15 residues. This chain's CDR3 is CASRRAGGGDTEAFF. CDR3 in DNA: TGTGCCAGCAGGAGGGCAGGGGGAGGGGACACTGAAGCTTTCTTT.

In DNA form, the CDR3 reads TGTGCCAGCAGTATACCGGGACTTGGGACCGGGGAGCTGTTTTTT. Protein product: CASSIPGLGTGELFF. This chain connects TRBV6-5 to TRBJ2-2; D is perhaps TRBD2 (6 bases). CDR3 length equals 15 residues. The germline V gene encodes CDR1 MNHEY and CDR2 SVGAGI. Trimming shortened V by 5 bases and J by 5 bases, and 15 bases separated the two germline ends.

The chain uses TRBV7-3 and TRBJ2-7; perhaps TRBD1 as D (5 bases). The CDR3 covers 14 residues. The V end lost 1 base, the J end lost 3 bases, and 10 bases lay between the germline ends. CDR1 is SGHTA and CDR2 is FQGTGA in the germline V gene. CDR3 sequence reads: CASSLMGQGYEQYF. In DNA form, the CDR3 reads TGTGCCAGCAGCTTAATGGGGCAAGGCTACGAGCAGTACTTC.

In its sample, this clone was seen once. This sequence joins TRBV11-2 and TRBJ2-1; TRBD1 is a possible D gene (5 bases). The germline V gene encodes CDR1 SGHAT and CDR2 FQNNGV. The V and J ends lost 2 bases and 6 bases respectively, with 14 bases between them. The CDR3 sequence is 15 residues long. The CDR3 spells CASSLYQGLSNEQFF. The CDR3 nucleotides read TGTGCCAGCAGCTTATATCAGGGATTAAGCAATGAGCAGTTCTTC. Supplemented by reference TRBV11-2 and TRBJ2-1, the full variable domain reads EAGVAQSPRYKIIEKRQSVAFWCNPISGHATLYWYQQILGQGPKLLIQFQNNGVVDDSQLPKDRFSAERLKGVDSTLKIQPAKLEDSAVYLCASSLYQGLSNEQFFGPGTRLTVL.

J is TRBJ2-3 and V is TRBV11-2; D is perhaps TRBD2 (5 bases). This CDR3 is 12 amino acids long. Per the germline V gene, CDR1 is SGHAT and CDR2 is FQNNGV. V lost 5 bases to trimming and J lost 6 bases, with 9 bases between them. As DNA, the CDR3 is TGTGCCAGCAGCCCACTAGTTGATACGCAGTATTTT. Protein: CASSPLVDTQYF.

The J gene is TRBJ1-6, the V gene TRBV7-2; D is unclear. Trimming removed 2 bases from V and 7 bases from J, with 3 bases in between. Germline lookup yields CDR1 SGHTA and CDR2 FQGNSA. The CDR3 has 12 amino acids. Here the CDR3 reads CASSLNNSPLHF. In DNA, the CDR3 is TGTGCCAGCAGCTTAAACAATTCACCCCTCCACTTT.

CDR3 loop: CASIAPGQGYEQYF. Written as DNA, the CDR3 is TGTGCCAGTATCGCTCCGGGACAGGGCTACGAGCAGTACTTC. The rearrangement links TRBV6-5 to TRBJ2-7, with TRBD1 identical over 9 bases. The V segment lost 9 bases and the J segment 3 bases; nucleotides outside the gene matches: 9. The CDR3 has 14 residues. The germline V gene encodes CDR1 MNHEY and CDR2 SVGAGI.

The V call is TRBV2, the J call TRBJ1-2, with 11 nucleotides matching TRBD1. CDR1 and CDR2 from the germline V gene are SNHLY and FYNNEI. Germline trimming cut 3 bases from V and 6 bases from J; bases unmatched to any gene: 3. CDR3 length: 14 amino acids. Written as DNA, the CDR3 is TGTGCCAGCAGTGAGGGACAGGGGGAAAATGGCTACACCTTC. Translating gives CASSEGQGENGYTF.

The rearrangement joins TRBV9 to TRBJ2-1; D may be TRBD1 or TRBD2 (6 bases each). In germline, CDR1 is SGDLS, CDR2 YYNGEE. The V end lost 4 bases, the J end lost 4 bases, and 15 bases lay between the germline ends. The CDR3 sequence is 15 residues long. CDR3 region: CASSPRGHEYNEQFF. CDR3 nucleotide sequence: TGTGCCAGCAGCCCCCGGGGGCACGAGTACAATGAGCAGTTCTTC. The whole variable domain, filled in from reference TRBV9 and TRBJ2-1, reads DSGVTQTPKHLITATGQRVTLRCSPRSGDLSVYWYQQSLDQGLQFLIQYYNGEERAKGNILERFSAQQFPDLHSELNLSSLELGDSALYFCASSPRGHEYNEQFFGPGTRLTVL.

The chain links TRBV24-1 to TRBJ2-3; 10 nucleotides match TRBD1. V was pared by 1 base and J by 4 bases, with 10 bases of the junction left unmatched. Germline V gene data show CDR1 as KGHDR and CDR2 as SFDVKD. The CDR3 totals 18 residues. The CDR3 DNA sequence: TGTGCCACCAGTGATTTCCCTTTGGGACAGGGGATCCCAGATACGCAGTATTTT. This gives the protein CATSDFPLGQGIPDTQYF.

The rearrangement links TRBV2 to TRBJ2-3, with TRBD1 matching over 12 bases. The junction had 8 bases not matched to a gene; V was cut back by 8 bases and J by 5 bases. Germline values: CDR1 SNHLY, CDR2 FYNNEI. The CDR3 loop spans 15 amino acids. The CDR3 region has the DNA TGTGCCAGCCTCGGGGGACAGGGGGCAGGAGATACGCAGTATTTT. Amino acids: CASLGGQGAGDTQYF.

This chain joins TRBV6-5 and TRBJ1-1, with D possibly matching TRBD1 (5 bases). This CDR3 contains 14 residues. Trimming removed 7 bases at V and 1 base at J, with 13 bases between. The germline V gene encodes CDR1 MNHEY and CDR2 SVGAGI. The CDR3 is CASTKAGPNTEAFF. In DNA form, the CDR3 reads TGTGCCAGCACCAAGGCGGGACCGAACACTGAAGCTTTCTTT.